This T cell receptor (beta chain) came from a study of blood T cells in healthy people across ages. General observations from the study: From one million sequenced T cells, diversity estimates were lower bounds. PBMCs went unsorted, and a conclusive naive versus antigen-experienced comparison was therefore prevented.

The use of a sample-barcoded 5' primer and a J-beta primer mix characterized a second PCR of roughly 6 to 11 cycles. A single record per CDR3 protein comes from TCRdb applying MiXCR to the 5' RACE reads. The sample carries 650,000 to 1,000,000 distinct CDR3 sequences, around 36% recorded once. Points on this clonotype: Its cognate antigen is unknown. This is likely a read error, given that the CDR3 carries no conserved phenylalanine or tryptophan at its end.

Healthy Caucasians from Russia aged about 6 to 90 served as donors. Per sample, no less than 5 micrograms of total RNA were extracted. This CDR3 is built from 16 residues. Trimming left V 6 bases short and J 0 bases short, with 18 bases between. The sample was blood. The chain employs TRBV12-3 or TRBV12-4 and TRBJ2-7, with D possibly being TRBD1 (5 bases). The source is a man aged 18 to 29 in good health. The chain's CDR3 is CASSLGPDGHSYEQYL. CDR3 in DNA: TGTGCCAGCAGCTTGGGGCCCGACGGACACTCCTACGAGCAGTACCTC.